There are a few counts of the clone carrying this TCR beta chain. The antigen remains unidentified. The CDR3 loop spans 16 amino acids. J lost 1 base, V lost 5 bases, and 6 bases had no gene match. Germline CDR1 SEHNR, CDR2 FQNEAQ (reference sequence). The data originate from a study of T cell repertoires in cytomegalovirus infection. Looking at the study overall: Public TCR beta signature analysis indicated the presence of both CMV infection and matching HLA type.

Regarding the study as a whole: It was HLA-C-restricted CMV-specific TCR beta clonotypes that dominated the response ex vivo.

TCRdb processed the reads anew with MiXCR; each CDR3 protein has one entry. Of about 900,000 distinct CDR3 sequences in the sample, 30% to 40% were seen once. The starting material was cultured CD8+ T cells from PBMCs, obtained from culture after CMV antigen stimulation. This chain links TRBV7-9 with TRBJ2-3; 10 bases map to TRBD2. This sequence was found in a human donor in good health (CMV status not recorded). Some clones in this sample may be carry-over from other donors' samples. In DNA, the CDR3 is TGTGCCAGCAGCATTCTAGCGGGGGACCGCACAGATACGCAGTATTTT. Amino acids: CASSILAGDRTDTQYF.